This T cell receptor beta chain was recorded in a study of T-cell reconstitution after alpha-beta-depleted transplantation in children. Study-wide results and limits: One year post-transplant, T-cell counts and diversity were largely derived from T cells produced anew.

A TCRbeta library incorporating unique molecular identifiers was prepared. TCRdb re-called the PCR reads through MiXCR, storing one row per CDR3 protein. The table records about 540,000 distinct CDR3 sequences, approximately 30% of them present only once. Trimming removed 6 bases from V and 2 bases from J, with 12 bases in between. CDR3 length: 13 amino acids. Germline CDR1 is SQVTM and CDR2 is ANQGSEA. This clonotype was counted a few times. The antigen is not known. The rearrangement joins TRBV29-1 to TRBJ2-3; possibly TRBD1 for D (6 bases). The sequences come from PBMCs, collected before TCRalphabeta/CD19-depleted stem cell transplant. This receptor was obtained from a boy in the first two years of life with Wiskott-Aldrich syndrome, due to receive a stem cell transplant. The CDR3, as DNA: TGCAGCGTCGTCGGACAGACCACAGATACGCAGTATTTT. This gives the protein CSVVGQTTDTQYF.